The TCR beta chain under discussion was sequenced for a study of regulatory T cells in long-lasting Graves disease. Time point specified: newly diagnosed GD, antithyroid drugs for less than 3 months. From PBMCs, RNA was extracted and then used to make the TCR library. The TCR beta library used iRepertoire HTBI primers with Arm-PCR amplification of CDR3. TCRdb used MiXCR to reprocess the multiplex PCR reads, holding one entry per CDR3 protein. The sample holds more than 350,000 distinct CDR3 sequences, about 15% seen once. The CDR3 sequence is 16 residues long. The V and J ends lost 5 bases and 1 base, in that order; junction bases with no gene match: 5. CDR1 is SEHNR, CDR2 FQNEAQ, per germline (reference sequence). This sample also appeared in a second study, on T cells in Graves' hyperthyroidism and ophthalmopathy. That paper states: When the TCR CDR3 underwent first-round RT-PCR, the HTBI primer set was used.

This clonotype was obtained from a woman younger than 45 with Graves disease. The sequencing used peripheral blood mononuclear cells (PBMCs), collected at new diagnosis, from a patient treated with antithyroid drugs. The chain joins TRBV7-9 to TRBJ2-2, with TRBD2 identical over 9 bases. This CDR3 is CASSPGLARNTGELFF. For the CDR3, the DNA is TGTGCCAGCAGCCCCGGACTAGCGAGGAACACCGGGGAGCTGTTTTTT.